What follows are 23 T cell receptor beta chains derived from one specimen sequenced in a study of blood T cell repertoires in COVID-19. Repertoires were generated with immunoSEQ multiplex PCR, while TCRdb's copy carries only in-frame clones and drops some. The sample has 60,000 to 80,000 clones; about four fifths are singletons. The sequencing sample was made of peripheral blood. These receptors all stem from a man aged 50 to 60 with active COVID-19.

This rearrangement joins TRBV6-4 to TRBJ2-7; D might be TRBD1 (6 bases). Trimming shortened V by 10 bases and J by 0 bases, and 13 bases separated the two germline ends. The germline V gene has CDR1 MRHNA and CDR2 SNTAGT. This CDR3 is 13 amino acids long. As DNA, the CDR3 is TGTGCCATCCGGGACAAGATCTCCTACGAGCAGTACTTC. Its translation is CAIRDKISYEQYF.

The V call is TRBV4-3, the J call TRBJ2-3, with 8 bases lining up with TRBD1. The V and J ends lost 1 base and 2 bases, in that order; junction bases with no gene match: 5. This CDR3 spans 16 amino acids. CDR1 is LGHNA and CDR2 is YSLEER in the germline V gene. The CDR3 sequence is CASSQVYRGATDTQYF. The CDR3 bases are TGCGCCAGCAGCCAAGTTTACAGGGGGGCCACAGATACGCAGTATTTT.

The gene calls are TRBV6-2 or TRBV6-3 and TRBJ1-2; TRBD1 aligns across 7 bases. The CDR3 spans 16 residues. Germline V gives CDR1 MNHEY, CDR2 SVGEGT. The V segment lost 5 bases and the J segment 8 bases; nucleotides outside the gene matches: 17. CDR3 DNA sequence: TGTGCCAGCAGTCGGTCCGGGACAGAGACCCTCTGGGGCTACACCTTC. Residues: CASSRSGTETLWGYTF.

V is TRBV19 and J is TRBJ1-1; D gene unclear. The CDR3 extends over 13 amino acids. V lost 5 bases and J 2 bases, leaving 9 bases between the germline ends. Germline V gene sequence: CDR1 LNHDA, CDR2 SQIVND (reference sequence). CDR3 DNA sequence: TGTGCCAGTAGTTGGTCAGGTAACACTGAAGCTTTCTTT. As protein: CASSWSGNTEAFF.

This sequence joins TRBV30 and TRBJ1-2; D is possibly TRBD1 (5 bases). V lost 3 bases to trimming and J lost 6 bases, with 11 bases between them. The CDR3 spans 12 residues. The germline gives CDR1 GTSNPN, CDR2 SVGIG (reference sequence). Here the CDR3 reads CAWSGGWDGYTF. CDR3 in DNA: TGTGCCTGGAGCGGGGGATGGGATGGCTACACCTTC.

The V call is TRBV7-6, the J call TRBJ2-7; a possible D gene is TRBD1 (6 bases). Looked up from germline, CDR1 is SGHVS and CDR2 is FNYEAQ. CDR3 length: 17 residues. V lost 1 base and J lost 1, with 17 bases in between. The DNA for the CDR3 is TGTGCCAGCAGCTTAGGAGGTGGGCAGGGGAATTCCTACGAGCAGTACTTC. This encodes CASSLGGGQGNSYEQYF. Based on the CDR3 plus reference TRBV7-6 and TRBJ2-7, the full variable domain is GAGVSQSPRYKVTKRGQDVALRCDPISGHVSLYWYRQALGQGPEFLTYFNYEAQQDKSGLPNDRFSAERPEGSISTLTIQRTEQRDSAMYRCASSLGGGQGNSYEQYFGPGTRLTVT.

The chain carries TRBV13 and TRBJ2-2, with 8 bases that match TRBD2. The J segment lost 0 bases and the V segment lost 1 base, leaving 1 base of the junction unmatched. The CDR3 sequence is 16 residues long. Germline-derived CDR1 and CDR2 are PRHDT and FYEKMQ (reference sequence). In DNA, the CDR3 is TGTGCCAGCAGCTTAGCCGGGGGGGCGAACACCGGGGAGCTGTTTTTT. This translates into CASSLAGGANTGELFF.

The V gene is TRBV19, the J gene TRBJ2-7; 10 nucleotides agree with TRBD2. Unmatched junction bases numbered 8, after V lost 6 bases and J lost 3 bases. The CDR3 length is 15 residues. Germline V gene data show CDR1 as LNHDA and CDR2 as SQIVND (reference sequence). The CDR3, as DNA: TGTGCCAGTAGACGCGGACTAGCGGAGGACTACGAGCAGTACTTC. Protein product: CASRRGLAEDYEQYF.

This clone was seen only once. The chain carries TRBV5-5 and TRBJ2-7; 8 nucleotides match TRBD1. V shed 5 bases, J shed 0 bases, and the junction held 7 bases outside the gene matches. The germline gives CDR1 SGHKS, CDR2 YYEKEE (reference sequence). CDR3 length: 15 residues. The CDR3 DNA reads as TGTGCCAGCAGACCGGGACAGGCGAGCTCCTACGAGCAGTACTTC. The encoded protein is CASRPGQASSYEQYF.

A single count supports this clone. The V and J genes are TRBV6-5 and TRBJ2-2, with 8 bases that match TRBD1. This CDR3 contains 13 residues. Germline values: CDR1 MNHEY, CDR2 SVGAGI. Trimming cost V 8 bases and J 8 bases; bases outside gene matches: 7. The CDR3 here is CASRGQGIGELFF. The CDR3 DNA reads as TGTGCCAGCCGAGGACAGGGCATAGGGGAGCTGTTTTTT.

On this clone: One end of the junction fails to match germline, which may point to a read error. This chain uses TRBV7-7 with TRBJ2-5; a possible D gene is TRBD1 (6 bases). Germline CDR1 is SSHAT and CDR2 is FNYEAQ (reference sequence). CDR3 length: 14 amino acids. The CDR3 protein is CASSPWDMAETQYF. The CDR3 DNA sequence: TGTGCTAGCAGCCCCTGGGACATGGCAGAGACCCAGTACTTC.

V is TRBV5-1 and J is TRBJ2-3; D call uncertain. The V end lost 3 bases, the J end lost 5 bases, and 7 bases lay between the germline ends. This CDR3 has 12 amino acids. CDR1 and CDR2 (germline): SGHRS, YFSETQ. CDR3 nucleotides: TGCGCCAGCAGCTGGCGACAAGATACGCAGTATTTT. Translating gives CASSWRQDTQYF.

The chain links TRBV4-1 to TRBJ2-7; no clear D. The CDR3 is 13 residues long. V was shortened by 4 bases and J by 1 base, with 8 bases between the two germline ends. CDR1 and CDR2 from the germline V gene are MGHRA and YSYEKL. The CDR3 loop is CASSPRSSYEQYF. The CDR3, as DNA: TGCGCCAGCAGCCCCAGGTCTTCCTACGAGCAGTACTTC.

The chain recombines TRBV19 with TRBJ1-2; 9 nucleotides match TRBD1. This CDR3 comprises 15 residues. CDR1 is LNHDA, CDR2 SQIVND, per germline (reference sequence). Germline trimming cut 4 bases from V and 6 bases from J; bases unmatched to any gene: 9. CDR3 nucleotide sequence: TGTGCCAGTAGTAGGGTGGCCGGGACAGGGAATGGCTACACCTTC. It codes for CASSRVAGTGNGYTF.

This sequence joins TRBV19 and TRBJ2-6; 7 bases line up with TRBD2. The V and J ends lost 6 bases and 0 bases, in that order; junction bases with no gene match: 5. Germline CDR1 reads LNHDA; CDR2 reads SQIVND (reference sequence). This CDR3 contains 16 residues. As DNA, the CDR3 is TGTGCCAGTAGAAACGGGAGGCCCTCTGGGGCCAACGTCCTGACTTTC. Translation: CASRNGRPSGANVLTF.

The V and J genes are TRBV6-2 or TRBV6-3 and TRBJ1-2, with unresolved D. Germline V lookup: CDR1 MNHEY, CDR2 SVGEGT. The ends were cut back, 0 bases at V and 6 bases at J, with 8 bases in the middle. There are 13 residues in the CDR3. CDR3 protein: CASSYSWGDGYTF. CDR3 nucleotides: TGTGCCAGCAGTTACTCTTGGGGAGATGGCTACACCTTC.

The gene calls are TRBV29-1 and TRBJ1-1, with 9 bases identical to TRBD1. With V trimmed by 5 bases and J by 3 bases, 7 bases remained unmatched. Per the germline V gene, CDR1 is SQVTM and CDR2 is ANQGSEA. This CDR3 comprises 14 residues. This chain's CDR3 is CSVWSRDRDTEAFF. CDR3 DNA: TGCAGCGTTTGGAGTCGGGACAGGGACACTGAAGCTTTCTTT.

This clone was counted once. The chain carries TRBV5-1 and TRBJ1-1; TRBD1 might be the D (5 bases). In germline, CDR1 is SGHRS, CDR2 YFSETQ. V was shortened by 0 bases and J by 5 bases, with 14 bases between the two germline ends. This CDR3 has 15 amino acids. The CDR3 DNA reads TGCGCCAGCAGCTTGGCAGGGTCAAAGGGGACTGAAGCTTTCTTT. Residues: CASSLAGSKGTEAFF.

The CDR3 loop reads CASSFPGTKGTGELFF. Written as DNA, the CDR3 is TGTGCCAGCAGCTTCCCTGGGACTAAAGGGACCGGGGAGCTGTTTTTT. The V call is TRBV5-8, the J call TRBJ2-2; 7 bases map to TRBD2. The CDR3 spans 16 residues. CDR1 SGHTS and CDR2 YDEGEE come from the germline V gene. The junction had 9 bases not matched to a gene; V was cut back by 2 bases and J by 5 bases. The full variable domain, in which reference TRBV5-8 and TRBJ2-2 provide the parts outside the CDR3, is EAGVTQSPTHLIKTRGQQATLRCSPISGHTSVYWYQQALGLGLQFLLWYDEGEERNRGNFPPRFSGRQFPNYSSELNVNALELEDSALYLCASSFPGTKGTGELFFGEGSRLTVL.

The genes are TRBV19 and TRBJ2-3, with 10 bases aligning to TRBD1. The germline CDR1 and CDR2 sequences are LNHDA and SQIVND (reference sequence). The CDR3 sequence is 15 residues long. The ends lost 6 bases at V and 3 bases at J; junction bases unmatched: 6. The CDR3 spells CASRDPGQGTDTQYF. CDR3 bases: TGTGCCAGTAGAGATCCGGGACAGGGGACAGATACGCAGTATTTT.

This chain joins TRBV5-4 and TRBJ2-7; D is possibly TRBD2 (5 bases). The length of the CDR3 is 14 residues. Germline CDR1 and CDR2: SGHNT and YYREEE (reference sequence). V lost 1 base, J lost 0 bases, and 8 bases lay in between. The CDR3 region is CASSLSGSSYEQYF. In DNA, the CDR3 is TGTGCCAGCAGCTTGAGCGGAAGCTCCTACGAGCAGTACTTC.

CDR3 DNA sequence: TGTGCCAGCAGCCCTACAGGGGGCCACGGCTACACCTTC. This gives the protein CASSPTGGHGYTF. The V and J genes are TRBV7-9 and TRBJ1-2, with 9 nucleotides matching TRBD1. V trimming: 5 bases; J trimming: 8 bases; junction bases outside the gene matches: 6. This CDR3 spans 13 amino acids. In germline, CDR1 is SEHNR, CDR2 FQNEAQ (reference sequence).

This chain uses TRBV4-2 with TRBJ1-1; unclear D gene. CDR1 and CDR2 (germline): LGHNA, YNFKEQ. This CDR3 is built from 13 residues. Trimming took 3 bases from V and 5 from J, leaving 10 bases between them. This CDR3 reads CASSHPGETEAFF. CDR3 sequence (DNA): TGTGCCAGCAGCCACCCCGGGGAGACTGAAGCTTTCTTT.